This T cell receptor beta chain was sequenced during a study of shared clonotypes between healthy human individuals. The trim removed 5 bases at V and 5 bases at J, leaving 9 bases unmatched. The germline V gene encodes CDR1 KGHSH and CDR2 LQKENI. The CDR3 has 15 amino acids. Note on this clone: Its target is not known.

Regarding the study as a whole: Larger estimated richness was generally seen in naive subsets than in memory subsets.

Assay: immunoSEQ multiplex PCR; the TCRdb copy retains only in-frame clones and omits some. The sample lists 950,000 to 1,100,000 clones, about 74% occurring once. The V gene is TRBV18, the J gene TRBJ1-2, with TRBD1 matching 9 bases. The sequenced sample consisted of memory CD4+ T cells sorted from blood. Described subset: CD45RA-negative fraction. This clonotype was obtained from a man between 18 and 35 years old in good health. The CDR3 is CASSTAGTGTYGYTF. The CDR3 nucleotides read TGTGCCAGCTCAACGGCCGGGACAGGGACGTATGGCTACACCTTC.